This T cell receptor (beta chain) is from a study of PD-1 blockade in classical Hodgkin lymphoma. Study observations and caveats: The baseline diversity of complete responders showed similarity to that of newly diagnosed patients. Later analyses included only patients treated at least 1 year post-ASCT. Compared with healthy donors, newly diagnosed patients reportedly showed lower baseline TCR diversity.

Measured with immunoSEQ multiplex PCR; TCRdb has only the in-frame clones, and not every one. The profile shows around 31,000 clones, around 84% of them singletons. Time point of the sample: cycle 4 day 1 (C4D1), after 6 weeks of nivolumab. Every one of the patients relapsed after autologous stem cell transplantation (brentuximab vedotin exposure was variable). The CD4+ T cells used were purified from thawed PBMCs through magnetic negative selection. Comments on this clone: Its antigen is not identified. Other DNA sequences in this specimen translate into the identical CDR3.

The sample in question was CD4+ T cells from blood, obtained before the fourth cycle of nivolumab. The TCR sequence derives from a human donor with classical Hodgkin lymphoma.

DNA of the CDR3: TGTGCCAGCAGCTCCCAGGGAAACACTGAAGCTTTCTTT. The encoded protein is CASSSQGNTEAFF. The chain employs TRBV7-6 and TRBJ1-1, with a possible D match to TRBD1 (5 bases). Deletions cut 4 bases from V and 2 bases from J, with 8 bases between. The CDR3 runs 13 residues. Germline V gene sequence: CDR1 SGHVS, CDR2 FNYEAQ.